This T cell receptor beta chain was documented in a study of shared clonotypes between healthy human individuals. Study conclusions and caveats: Non-shared clonotypes had lower generation probabilities than those shared by all four donors. Genetic and exposure-history diversity was limited by the small donor number.

A note on this clone: Its antigen remains unknown.

Per the germline V gene, CDR1 is SSHAT and CDR2 is FNYEAQ (reference sequence). The CDR3 extends over 15 amino acids. With 5 bases removed from V and 5 bases from J, the gap between germline ends came to 18 bases. Sequencing was performed with immunoSEQ multiplex PCR; in TCRdb, only in-frame clones are kept and a portion is missing. The sample has around 2.1 million clones, 90% to 95% seen once. As defined, naive CD8 cells were CD45RO-negative and positively selected for CCR7, with terminally differentiated effector memory CD45RA+ cells excluded. V is TRBV7-7 and J is TRBJ1-1; D may be TRBD1 (6 bases). The source is a man aged 18 to 30 in good health. Some clones in this sample may be carry-over from other donors' samples. Sequencing was done on a sample of naive CD8+ T cells from PBMCs. CDR3 in DNA: TGTGCCAGCAGCCCACCACAGGGAAGGGAAACTGAAGCTTTCTTT. It encodes CASSPPQGRETEAFF.